Here is one T cell receptor (beta chain) with its context. Its cognate antigen is unknown. The data belong to a study of early T cells in non-severe SARS-CoV-2 infection. Study results and limitations: Matches to VDJdb favored anti-spike CD8 responses and missed private and CD4 specificities.

Germline V lookup: CDR1 LNHDA, CDR2 SQIVND (reference sequence). Trimming stripped 5 bases from V and 7 bases from J, with 15 bases between. The CDR3 has 14 residues. Each cDNA molecule carried a unique molecular identifier. TCRdb reanalysed the 5' RACE reads using MiXCR and keeps one entry per CDR3 protein. Among about 73,000 distinct CDR3 sequences listed, roughly an eighth were seen once. This receptor was identified in an adult who was a healthcare worker with PCR-confirmed SARS-CoV-2 infection or an uninfected control (not recorded which). The gene calls are TRBV19 and TRBJ2-1; D unclear. Specimen: whole blood. The CDR3 nucleotides read TGTGCCAGTAGTCCCATTTTAGTTTGGAATGAGCAGTTCTTC. Protein sequence: CASSPILVWNEQFF.